This T cell receptor beta chain was identified during a study of T cells in Graves' hyperthyroidism and ophthalmopathy. The germline gives CDR1 LGHNA, CDR2 YNFKEQ. V was pared by 0 bases and J by 0 bases, with 8 bases between. The CDR3 consists of 16 residues. Regions amplified from RNA transcripts were the TCR beta CDR3 regions. The HTBI primer set was used in a first-round RT-PCR of the TCR CDR3. TCRdb re-derived calls from the multiplex PCR reads in MiXCR, one entry per CDR3 protein. The table shows roughly 300,000 distinct CDR3 sequences, with approximately 13% occurring only once. This clonotype was detected a few times.

J is TRBJ1-4 and V is TRBV4-2; D gene uncertain. The sample taken for sequencing was blood. The sequence derives from a woman aged 30 to 39 with Graves' hyperthyroidism. CDR3 in amino acids: CASSQDGPPTNEKLFF. The CDR3 nucleotides read TGTGCCAGCAGCCAAGATGGGCCCCCAACTAATGAAAAACTGTTTTTT.